This entry features one T cell receptor (beta chain) sequence. Antigen specificity is unknown. TCRdb re-called the reads with MiXCR, one entry per CDR3 protein. In the table there are 830,000 or so distinct CDR3 sequences, 30% to 35% of which are singletons. The sample is drawn from a study of T cell repertoires in cytomegalovirus infection. Overall study findings and caveats: HLA-C-restricted CMV clonotypes gave the most frequent clonotype in two of eight donors.

The starting material was cultured CD8+ T cells from PBMCs, obtained from culture after CMV antigen stimulation. This TCR came from a human donor in good health (CMV status not recorded). Some clones in this sample may be carry-over from other donors' samples.

This CDR3 is CSVEDPVTGELFF. The CDR3 DNA sequence: TGCAGCGTTGAAGACCCAGTAACCGGGGAGCTGTTTTTT. The rearrangement uses TRBV29-1 and TRBJ2-2, with unresolved D. The CDR3 is 13 residues long. CDR1 and CDR2 from the germline V gene are SQVTM and ANQGSEA. V lost 0 bases, J lost 5 bases, and 7 bases lay in between.